A single sample gave rise to the 16 T cell receptor beta chains below, sequenced in a study of blood T cell repertoires in COVID-19. Profiling relied on immunoSEQ multiplex PCR, and the TCRdb table lists in-frame clones only, not all of them. The data contain roughly 220,000 clones, roughly nine tenths of them singletons. The sample was PBMCs or T cells enriched from blood (not recorded which). These receptors were obtained from a woman in her twenties or thirties who had recovered from COVID-19.

V usage is TRBV11-2 and J usage is TRBJ2-2, with TRBD2 matching over 10 bases. With V trimmed by 7 bases and J by 2 bases, 13 bases remained unmatched. Germline assignment: CDR1 SGHAT and CDR2 FQNNGV. The CDR3 is 18 residues long. Here the CDR3 DNA reads TGTGCCAGCACCCCCGGTGGAGCGGGGGGGCGTAACACCGGGGAGCTGTTTTTT. This translates into CASTPGGAGGRNTGELFF.

This chain uses TRBV14 with TRBJ1-3; 8 nucleotides align to TRBD1. J was trimmed by 0 bases and V by 5 bases; bases with no gene match: 12. CDR3 length: 18 amino acids. Germline V gene lookup returns CDR1 SGHDN and CDR2 FVKESK. The CDR3 sequence: CASSIIGTGRSSGNTIYF. In DNA, the CDR3 is TGTGCCAGCAGCATAATCGGGACAGGCCGAAGCTCTGGAAACACCATATATTTT.

This sequence joins TRBV5-5 and TRBJ2-3, with 7 bases identical to TRBD2. Losses at the gene ends were 0 bases for V and 3 bases for J; bases not matched to a gene: 1. The CDR3 length is 14 residues. Germline CDR1 and CDR2: SGHKS and YYEKEE (reference sequence). The CDR3, as DNA: TGTGCCAGCAGCTTGGGTAGCGGGACAGATACGCAGTATTTT. Protein: CASSLGSGTDTQYF.

The chain recombines TRBV6-1 with TRBJ1-2; TRBD1 aligns across 9 bases. Germline V gene data show CDR1 as MNHNS and CDR2 as SASEGT. This CDR3 spans 15 amino acids. The junction had 6 bases not matched to a gene; V was cut back by 1 base and J by 6 bases. Written as DNA, the CDR3 is TGTGCCAGCAGTGAAGGACCGGGACAGGGCCATGGCTACACCTTC. This gives the protein CASSEGPGQGHGYTF.

This clone was seen only once. The chain uses TRBV3-1 (or the pseudogene TRBV3-2) and TRBJ1-6; 9 positions match TRBD1. The CDR3 contains 17 residues. V lost 2 bases and J lost 8; bases outside the gene matches: 10. In germline, CDR1 is LGHDT, CDR2 YNNKEL (reference sequence). Here the CDR3 reads CASSQQTGGPPDSPLHF. The CDR3 nucleotides read TGTGCCAGCAGCCAACAAACAGGGGGCCCCCCGGATTCACCCCTCCACTTT.

The rearrangement joins TRBV3-1 (or the pseudogene TRBV3-2) to TRBJ2-2; TRBD2 matches 12 bases. V trimming: 4 bases; J trimming: 4 bases; junction bases outside the gene matches: 7. The CDR3 length is 17 residues. Germline V gene sequence: CDR1 LGHDT, CDR2 YNNKEL (reference sequence). CDR3 residues: CASSRLAGGLGTGELFF. The CDR3 region has the DNA TGTGCCAGCAGCCGGCTAGCGGGGGGGCTTGGCACCGGGGAGCTGTTTTTT.

The J gene is TRBJ1-4, the V gene TRBV4-3, with 8 bases lining up with TRBD1. This CDR3 comprises 19 residues. Trimming cost V 0 bases and J 3 bases; bases outside gene matches: 12. Germline loops: CDR1 LGHNA, CDR2 YSLEER. CDR3 DNA: TGCGCCAGCAGCCAAGATCTCGGACAGGGAAGAGAGTCTAATGAAAAACTGTTTTTT. Encoded protein: CASSQDLGQGRESNEKLFF.

This clone was recorded once. The chain is built from TRBV15 and TRBJ1-1, with 7 bases that match TRBD1. The V gene's germline CDR1 is LNHNV and CDR2 YYDKDF (reference sequence). The CDR3 has 14 residues. V gave up 1 base and J gave up 6 bases; unmatched junction bases: 5. The CDR3 protein is CATSRVKGGSEAFF. CDR3 nucleotides: TGTGCCACCAGCAGAGTAAAAGGGGGCTCTGAAGCTTTCTTT.

J is TRBJ2-1 and V is TRBV4-2; 9 bases align to TRBD2. The germline V gene encodes CDR1 LGHNA and CDR2 YNFKEQ. Trimming cost V 3 bases and J 3 bases; bases outside gene matches: 6. The CDR3 totals 16 residues. CDR3 coding DNA: TGTGCCAGCAGCCACGTGGGACTAGCTGGCTACAATGAGCAGTTCTTC. Encoded protein: CASSHVGLAGYNEQFF.

The rearrangement joins TRBV27 to TRBJ2-7; 8 bases are a match to TRBD2. The germline V gene has CDR1 MNHEY and CDR2 SMNVEV (reference sequence). The CDR3 is 13 amino acids. With 4 bases clipped from V and 5 bases from J, the junction kept 4 bases outside the gene matches. CDR3 in DNA: TGTGCCAGCAGTTGGACTAGCTACCACGAGCAGTACTTC. Its translation: CASSWTSYHEQYF.

The chain uses TRBV5-1 and TRBJ1-3; a weak D match, TRBD1 (5 bases). CDR3 size: 14 residues. CDR1 is SGHRS and CDR2 is YFSETQ in the germline V gene. V gave up 3 bases and J gave up 3 bases, with 10 bases separating them. CDR3 nucleotides: TGCGCCAGCAGCTCCCAAGGGGTTGGAAACACCATATATTTT. The encoded protein is CASSSQGVGNTIYF.

This clone appeared once. V is TRBV9 and J is TRBJ1-1; the D is unclear. V was clipped by 0 bases and J by 3 bases, with 9 bases between them. Germline assignment: CDR1 SGDLS and CDR2 YYNGEE. The CDR3 is 14 amino acids. This CDR3 is CASSVDTRDTEAFF. The CDR3 region has the DNA TGTGCCAGCAGCGTAGATACCCGGGACACTGAAGCTTTCTTT.

The V gene is TRBV5-4, the J gene TRBJ2-7, with 7 bases lining up with TRBD1. CDR3 length: 15 residues. V shed 0 bases and J 0 bases; nucleotides not matched to a gene: 3. Germline V CDR1 and CDR2: SGHNT, YYREEE (reference sequence). The CDR3 here is CASSLGRDSSYEQYF. The CDR3 nucleotides read TGTGCCAGCAGCTTGGGCCGGGACAGCTCCTACGAGCAGTACTTC.

The genes are TRBV6-6 and TRBJ1-6; D gene ambiguous. The germline V gene has CDR1 MNHNY and CDR2 SVGAGI (reference sequence). The V end was cut by 4 bases, the J end by 5 bases, with 6 bases between. The CDR3 length is 13 residues. CDR3 sequence (DNA): TGTGCCAGCAGTTCCAGGAATAATTCACCCCTCCACTTT. Translation gives CASSSRNNSPLHF.

The chain combines TRBV7-3 with TRBJ2-1; a weak D match, TRBD2 (6 bases). The germline V and J ends were trimmed by 5 bases and 5 bases, with 10 bases remaining between them. The CDR3 is 13 residues long. In germline, CDR1 is SGHTA, CDR2 FQGTGA. The DNA of the CDR3 is TGTGCCAGCAGCCCGGGACTCAACAATGAGCAGTTCTTC. This codes for CASSPGLNNEQFF.

The CDR3 reads CASSRGGGVTEAFF. The CDR3 region has the DNA TGTGCCAGCAGCCGGGGAGGCGGAGTCACTGAAGCTTTCTTT. The J gene is TRBJ1-1, the V gene TRBV5-4; D uncertain. Germline CDR1 and CDR2: SGHNT and YYREEE (reference sequence). The length of the CDR3 is 14 residues. V was cut by 4 bases and J by 4 bases, with 14 bases left in between.